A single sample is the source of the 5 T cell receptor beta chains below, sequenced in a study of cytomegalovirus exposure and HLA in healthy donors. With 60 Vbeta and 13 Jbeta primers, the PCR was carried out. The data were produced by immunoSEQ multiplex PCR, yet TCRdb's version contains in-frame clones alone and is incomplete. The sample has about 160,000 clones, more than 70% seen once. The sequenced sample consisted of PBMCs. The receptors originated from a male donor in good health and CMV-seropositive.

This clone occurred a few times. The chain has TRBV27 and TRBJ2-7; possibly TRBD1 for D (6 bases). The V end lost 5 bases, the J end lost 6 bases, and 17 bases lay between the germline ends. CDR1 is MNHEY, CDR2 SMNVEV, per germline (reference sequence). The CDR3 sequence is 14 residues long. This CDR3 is CASSPGAGVREQYF. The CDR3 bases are TGTGCCAGCAGTCCCGGGGCAGGGGTACGCGAGCAGTACTTC.

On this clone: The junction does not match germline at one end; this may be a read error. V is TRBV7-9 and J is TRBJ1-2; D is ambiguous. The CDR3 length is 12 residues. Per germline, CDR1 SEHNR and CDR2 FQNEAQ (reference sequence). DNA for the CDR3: TGTTCCAGCAGCCAAACTAACTATGGCTACACCTTC. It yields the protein CSSSQTNYGYTF.

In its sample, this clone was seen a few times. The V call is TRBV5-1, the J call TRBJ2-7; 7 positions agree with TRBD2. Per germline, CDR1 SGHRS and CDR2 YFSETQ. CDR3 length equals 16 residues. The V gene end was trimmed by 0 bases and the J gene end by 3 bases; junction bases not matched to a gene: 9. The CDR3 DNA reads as TGCGCCAGCAGCTTGGGGCCAGCGGGATCGGGCTACGAGCAGTACTTC. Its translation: CASSLGPAGSGYEQYF.

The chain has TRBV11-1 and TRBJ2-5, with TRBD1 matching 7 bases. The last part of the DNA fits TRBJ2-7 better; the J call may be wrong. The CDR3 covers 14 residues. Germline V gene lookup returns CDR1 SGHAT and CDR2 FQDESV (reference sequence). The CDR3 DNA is TGTGCCAGCAGCTTAGCTTCAGGGGGCTACGAGCAGTACTTC. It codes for CASSLASGGYEQYF.

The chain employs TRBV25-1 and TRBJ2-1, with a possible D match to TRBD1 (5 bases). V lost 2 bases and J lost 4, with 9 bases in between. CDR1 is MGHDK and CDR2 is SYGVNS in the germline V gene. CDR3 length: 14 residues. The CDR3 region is CASSEPTVYNEQFF. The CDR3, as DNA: TGTGCCAGCAGTGAACCGACAGTATACAATGAGCAGTTCTTC.